The source of this TCR beta chain is a study of T-cell memory formation after mild COVID-19. Study results and caveats: The study found balanced CD4/CD8 in clones contracting day 15 to 85 and a CD4+ lean in later expanders. Shrinking CD4+ clones resided mostly in CM and EM, and CD8+ ones in EMRA. In pre-infection memory, a portion of responding clones appeared, which suggested that cross-reactive memory joined.

The TCR alpha and TCR beta cDNA libraries, bearing sample barcodes and UMIs, were generated by 5'RACE using constant-segment primers. TCRdb re-derived calls from the 5' RACE reads in MiXCR, one entry per CDR3 protein. The table lists tens of thousands of distinct CDR3 sequences, around 13% of them singletons, with 40% to 45% in the top ten. The length of the CDR3 is 16 residues. The junction had 3 bases not matched to a gene; V was cut back by 3 bases and J by 3 bases. Germline CDR1 and CDR2: MGHDK and SYGVNS. This clonotype was detected many times. Its specificity is not known. The source is a man younger than 35 who had mild COVID-19 (a few samples of this study predate the infection). Cell type and time point are not known. This sequence joins TRBV25-1 and TRBJ2-2; 11 bases are a match to TRBD2. Sequenced input: PBMCs or a T cell subset sorted from them (not recorded which). CDR3 bases: TGTGCCAGCAGTGACGGACTAGCGGGCCACACCGGGGAGCTGTTTTTT. This translates into CASSDGLAGHTGELFF.